This T cell receptor beta chain was profiled in a study of regulatory T cells in long-lasting Graves disease. Time point denoted: newly diagnosed GD, antithyroid drugs for less than 3 months. PBMCs were the source of the RNA used for TCR sequencing. Building of the TCR beta libraries involved iRepertoire HTBI primers and Arm-PCR of CDR3 regions. TCRdb analysed the multiplex PCR reads with MiXCR anew, one entry per CDR3 protein. Of 620,000 or so distinct CDR3 sequences listed, about 15% are singletons. CDR3 length equals 13 residues. V was trimmed by 1 base and J by 7 bases, leaving 8 bases between them. Germline CDR1 is MDHEN and CDR2 is SYDVKM. These sequences were also reported in another study, on T cells in Graves' hyperthyroidism and ophthalmopathy.

The chain combines TRBV28 with TRBJ2-1; weak D call: TRBD2 (5 bases). The source of this sequence is a woman in her twenties or thirties with Graves disease. Sample: peripheral blood mononuclear cells (PBMCs), taken at new diagnosis, from a patient treated with antithyroid drugs. Here the CDR3 DNA reads TGTGCCAGCAGTTTATCTAGCCGAAATGAGCAGTTCTTC. Residues: CASSLSSRNEQFF.